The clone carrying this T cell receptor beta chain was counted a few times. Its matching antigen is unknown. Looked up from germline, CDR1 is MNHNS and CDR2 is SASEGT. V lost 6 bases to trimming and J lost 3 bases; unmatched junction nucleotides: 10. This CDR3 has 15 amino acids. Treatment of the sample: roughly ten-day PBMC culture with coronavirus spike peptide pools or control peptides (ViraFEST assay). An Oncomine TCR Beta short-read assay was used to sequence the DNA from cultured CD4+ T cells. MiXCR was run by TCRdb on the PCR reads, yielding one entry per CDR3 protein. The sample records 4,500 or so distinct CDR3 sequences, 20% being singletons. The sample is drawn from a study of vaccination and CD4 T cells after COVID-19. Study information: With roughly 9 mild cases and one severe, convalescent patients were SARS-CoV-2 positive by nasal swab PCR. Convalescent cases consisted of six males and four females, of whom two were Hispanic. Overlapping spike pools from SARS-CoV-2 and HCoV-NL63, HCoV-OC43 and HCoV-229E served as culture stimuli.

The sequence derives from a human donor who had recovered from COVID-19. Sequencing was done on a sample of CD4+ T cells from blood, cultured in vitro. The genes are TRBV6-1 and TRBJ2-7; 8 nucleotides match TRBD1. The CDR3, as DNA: TGTGCCAGCAGCGTTGGGCAGGGGGCCTACTACGAGCAGTACTTC. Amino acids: CASSVGQGAYYEQYF.